The TCR beta chain under discussion was sequenced for a study of shared clonotypes between healthy human individuals. The wider study: Each donor's CD8 memory used one plate, CD8 naive two, each CD4 subset three.

Each replicate PCR on the sorted subsets used 200 to 250 ng DNA (around 31,000 T cell genomes). Method: immunoSEQ multiplex PCR; TCRdb's copy keeps in-frame clones and lacks some. The sample shows approximately 2,300,000 clones, 92% of them seen only once. As concerns this clone: No antigen is known for it. This sample also contains other DNA sequences that code for the same CDR3.

The CDR3 contains 11 residues. Germline CDR1 is MDHEN and CDR2 is SYDVKM. V was clipped by 3 bases and J by 4 bases, with 4 bases between them. Study-wide findings and caveats: Naive CD4 clonotypes were shared across several donors at roughly 5%.

The sample comprised naive CD4+ T cells from PBMCs. Regarding subset: CD45RA+ positively selected. The chain carries TRBV28 and TRBJ2-7, with D unresolved. The sequence derives from a man aged 18 to 30 in good health. Some clones in this sample may be carry-over from other donors' samples. CDR3 coding DNA: TGTGCCAGCAGTTTGGTATACGAGCAGTACTTC. The encoded protein is CASSLVYEQYF.